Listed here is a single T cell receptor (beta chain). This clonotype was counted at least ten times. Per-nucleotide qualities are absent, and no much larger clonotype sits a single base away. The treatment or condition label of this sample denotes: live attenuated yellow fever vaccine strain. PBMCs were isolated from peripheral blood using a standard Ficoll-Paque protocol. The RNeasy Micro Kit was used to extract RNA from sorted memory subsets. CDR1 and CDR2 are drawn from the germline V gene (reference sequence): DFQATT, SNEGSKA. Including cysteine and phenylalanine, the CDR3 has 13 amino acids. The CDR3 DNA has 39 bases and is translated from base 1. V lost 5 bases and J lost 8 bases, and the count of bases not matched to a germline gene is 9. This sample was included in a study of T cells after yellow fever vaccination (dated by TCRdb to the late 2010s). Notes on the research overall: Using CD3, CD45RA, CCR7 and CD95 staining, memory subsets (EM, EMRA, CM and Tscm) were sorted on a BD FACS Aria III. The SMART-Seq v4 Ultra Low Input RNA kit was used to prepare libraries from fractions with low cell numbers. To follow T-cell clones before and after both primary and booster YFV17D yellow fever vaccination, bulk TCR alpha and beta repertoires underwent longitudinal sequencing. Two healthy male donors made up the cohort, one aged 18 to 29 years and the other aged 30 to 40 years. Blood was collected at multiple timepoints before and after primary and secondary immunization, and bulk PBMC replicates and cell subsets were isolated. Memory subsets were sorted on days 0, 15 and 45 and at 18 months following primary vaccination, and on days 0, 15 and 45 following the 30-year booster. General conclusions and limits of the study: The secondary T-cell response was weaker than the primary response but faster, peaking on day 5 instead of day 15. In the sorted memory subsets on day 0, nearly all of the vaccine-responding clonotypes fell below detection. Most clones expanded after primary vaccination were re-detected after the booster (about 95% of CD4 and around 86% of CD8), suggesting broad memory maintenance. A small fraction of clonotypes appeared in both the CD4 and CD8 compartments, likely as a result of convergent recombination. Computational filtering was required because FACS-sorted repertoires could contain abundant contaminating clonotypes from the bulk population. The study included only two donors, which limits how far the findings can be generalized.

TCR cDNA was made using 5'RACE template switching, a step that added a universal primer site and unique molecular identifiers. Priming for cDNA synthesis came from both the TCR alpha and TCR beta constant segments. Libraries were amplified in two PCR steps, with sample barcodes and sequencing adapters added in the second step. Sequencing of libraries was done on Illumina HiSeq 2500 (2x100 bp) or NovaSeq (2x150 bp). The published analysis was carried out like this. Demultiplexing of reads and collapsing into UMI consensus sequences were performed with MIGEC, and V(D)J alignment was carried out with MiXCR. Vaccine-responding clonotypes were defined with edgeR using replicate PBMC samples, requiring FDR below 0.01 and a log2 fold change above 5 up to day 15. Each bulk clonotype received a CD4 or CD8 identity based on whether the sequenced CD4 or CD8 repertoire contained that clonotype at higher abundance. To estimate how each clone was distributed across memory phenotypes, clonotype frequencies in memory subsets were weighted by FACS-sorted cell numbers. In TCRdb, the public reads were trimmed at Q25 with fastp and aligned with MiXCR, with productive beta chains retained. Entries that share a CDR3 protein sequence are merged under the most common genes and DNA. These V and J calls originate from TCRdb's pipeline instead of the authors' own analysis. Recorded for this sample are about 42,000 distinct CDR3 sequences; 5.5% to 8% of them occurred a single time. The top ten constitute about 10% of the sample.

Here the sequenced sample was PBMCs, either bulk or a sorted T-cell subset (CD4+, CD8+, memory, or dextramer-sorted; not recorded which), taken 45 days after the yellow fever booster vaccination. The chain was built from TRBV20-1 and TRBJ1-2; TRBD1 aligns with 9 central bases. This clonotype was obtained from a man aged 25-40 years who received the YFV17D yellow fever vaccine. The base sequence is TGCAGTGCTTTTACAGGGGGCTCTAAGGGCTACACCTTC. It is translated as CSAFTGGSKGYTF.